A selection of T cell receptor beta chains follows, all from one sample in a study of blood T cell repertoires in COVID-19. TCRdb's copy holds only in-frame clones and misses some; the assay was immunoSEQ multiplex PCR. The sample lists some 140,000 clones, roughly 83% occurring once. The specimen was PBMCs or T cells enriched from blood (not recorded which). The receptors shown here come from a man aged 50 to 60 who had recovered from COVID-19. Each CDR3 is given with its conserved first and last residue. D genes are given only for firm matches. Clone size appears in some rows only: once, few, many, or a class for an expanded clone.

abundance,j_gene,len,v_gene,d_gene,CDR3nt,CDR3aa
-,TRBJ1-5,15,TRBV2,-,TGTGCCAGCAGTTTCCTTGAGAGGGGCAATCAGCCCCAGCATTTT,CASSFLERGNQPQHF
-,TRBJ1-5,14,TRBV29-1,-,TGCAGCGTTGGGTCGGCAGGGAACAATCAGCCCCAGCATTTT,CSVGSAGNNQPQHF
-,TRBJ1-2,14,TRBV19,-,TGTGCCAGTAGTATCGGCGAGGGGGGGTATGGCTACACCTTC,CASSIGEGGYGYTF
-,TRBJ2-5,14,TRBV10-3,-,TGTGCCATCAGTGAGTGGGCAAACCAAGAGACCCAGTACTTC,CAISEWANQETQYF
-,TRBJ2-3,17,TRBV5-4,-,TGTGCCAGCAGCTTGTTATCAGGGTATGAGGGCACAGATACGCAGTATTTT,CASSLLSGYEGTDTQYF
few,TRBJ1-2,17,TRBV7-9,-,TGTGCCAGCAGCCCACGCGGACAGTCCCAAGCTAACTATGGCTACACCTTC,CASSPRGQSQANYGYTF
few,TRBJ1-2,15,TRBV5-1,TRBD1,TGCGCCAGCAGCTTGGAGGGACAGGGCTACGGAGGCTACACCTTC,CASSLEGQGYGGYTF
-,TRBJ1-4,14,TRBV4-1,-,TGCGCCAGCAGCCCGGGACAATCTTCTGAAAAACTGTTTTTT,CASSPGQSSEKLFF
-,TRBJ2-5,13,TRBV6-5,-,TGTGCCAGCACCACAGGGGGGGCAGGGACCCAGTACTTC,CASTTGGAGTQYF
-,TRBJ1-4,14,TRBV6-5,-,TGTGCCAGCAGTCTACTAGCAACTAATGAAAAACTGTTTTTT,CASSLLATNEKLFF
-,TRBJ2-7,14,TRBV3-1/TRBV3-2,TRBD2,TGTGCCAGCAGCCTCGGCCCCGGGAGGTACGAGCAGTACTTC,CASSLGPGRYEQYF
few,TRBJ1-4,15,TRBV5-1,-,TGCGCCAGCAGCTTAGTGGGGCAGAATAATGAAAAACTGTTTTTT,CASSLVGQNNEKLFF
-,TRBJ2-2,13,TRBV7-3,-,TGTGCCAGCAGCTTTTCGTCCGCCGGGGAGCTGTTTTTT,CASSFSSAGELFF
-,TRBJ1-1,16,TRBV5-1,TRBD1,TGCGCCAGCAGCTTGGGGGACAGTTTTATGAACACTGAAGCTTTCTTT,CASSLGDSFMNTEAFF
-,TRBJ1-1,19,TRBV27,TRBD1,TGTGCCAGCAGTTTTGGGCAGGGGGTGGGGGGACCCATGAACACTGAAGCTTTCTTT,CASSFGQGVGGPMNTEAFF
-,TRBJ1-2,13,TRBV9,-,TGTGCCAGTACGGCTAGCAGTAACTATGGCTACACCTTC,CASTASSNYGYTF
-,TRBJ2-7,15,TRBV7-2,TRBD2,TGTGCCAGCAGTCGCCTAGCGGGGGGGACCTACGAGCAGTACTTC,CASSRLAGGTYEQYF
-,TRBJ2-7,15,TRBV13,TRBD1,TGTGCCAGCAGCCTACAGGGGGCGCGGGGTGACGAGCAGTACTTC,CASSLQGARGDEQYF
-,TRBJ2-6,16,TRBV2,-,TGTGCCAGCATGGCAGGGGGGAGCTCTGGGGCCAACGTCCTGACTTTC,CASMAGGSSGANVLTF
-,TRBJ1-3,18,TRBV28,-,TGTGCCAGCAGTTTATATCGGGACACAGGGAGCTCTGGAAACACCATATATTTT,CASSLYRDTGSSGNTIYF
once,TRBJ1-4,15,TRBV7-3,-,TGTGCCAGCAGCCCAACAGGAATCGGGAATGAAAAACTGTTTTTT,CASSPTGIGNEKLFF
-,TRBJ1-1,13,TRBV7-3,TRBD1,TGTGCCAGCAGCTTGACAGGGGGCACTGAAGCTTTCTTT,CASSLTGGTEAFF
-,TRBJ2-2,17,TRBV19,TRBD2,TGTGCCAGTAGTTTACTTAGCGGGGGGGCGAACACCGGGGAGCTGTTTTTT,CASSLLSGGANTGELFF
-,TRBJ1-2,13,TRBV11-2,TRBD1,TGTGCCAGCAGCTTCGGACAGGACTATGGCTACACCTTC,CASSFGQDYGYTF
-,TRBJ2-2,14,TRBV7-6,TRBD1,TGTGCCAGCAGCTGGACAGGGGTGACCGGGGAGCTGTTTTTT,CASSWTGVTGELFF
-,TRBJ2-3,11,TRBV11-2,-,TGTGCCAGCAGCTCGGGTCGAGCGCCGTATTTT,CASSSGRAPYF
-,TRBJ1-2,13,TRBV10-3,-,TGTGCCATCAGTGTTGGACAAGGGGATGGCTACACCTTC,CAISVGQGDGYTF
-,TRBJ2-7,15,TRBV11-1,TRBD2,TGTGCCAGCAGCTCTACTAGCGGGGGGGCCTACGAGCAGTACTTC,CASSSTSGGAYEQYF
-,TRBJ2-5,12,TRBV18,-,TGTGCCAGCTCCGGGGAGGACGAGACCCAGTACTTC,CASSGEDETQYF
-,TRBJ1-4,16,TRBV4-3,-,TGCGCCAGCAGCCAAGGGGGAGGGGTTCGTAATGAAAAACTGTTTTTT,CASSQGGGVRNEKLFF
-,TRBJ1-1,14,TRBV28,-,TGTGCCAGCAGTTTACTCAGGGGTTACACTGAAGCTTTCTTT,CASSLLRGYTEAFF
-,TRBJ1-6,13,TRBV6-5,-,TGTGCCATCAAGAGCTCCTATAATTCACCCCTCCACTTT,CAIKSSYNSPLHF
-,TRBJ1-2,15,TRBV5-4,-,TGTGCCAGCAGCTCCGAGTTACTAGGTTTTCATGGCTACACCTTC,CASSSELLGFHGYTF
-,TRBJ2-1,13,TRBV12-3/TRBV12-4,-,TGTGCCAGCAGTTTAGGTACAGGGAATGAGCAGTTCTTC,CASSLGTGNEQFF
-,TRBJ1-2,14,TRBV6-5,TRBD1,TGTGCCAGCAGTTACTCGCGGACAGGCTATGGCTACACCTTC,CASSYSRTGYGYTF
once,TRBJ2-5,12,TRBV19,-,TGTGCCAGTAGTACGCGTCAAGAGACCCAGTACTTC,CASSTRQETQYF
-,TRBJ1-1,15,TRBV4-3,-,TGCGCCAGCAGCCAAGAGGGGCAGGGTAAAACTGAAGCTTTCTTT,CASSQEGQGKTEAFF
-,TRBJ1-2,13,TRBV12-3/TRBV12-4,-,TGTGCCAGCAGTGGGGACACCGACTATGGCTACACCTTC,CASSGDTDYGYTF
-,TRBJ1-6,14,TRBV7-2,-,TGTGCCAGCAGCGTGACAGGAAGGAATTCACCCCTCCACTTT,CASSVTGRNSPLHF
-,TRBJ1-1,19,TRBV7-9,-,TGTGCCAGCAGCTCCGAAAATAAACCAACTGGACAGTGGAACACTGAAGCTTTCTTT,CASSSENKPTGQWNTEAFF
-,TRBJ2-1,13,TRBV30,TRBD1,TGTGCCCTTGGGGACAGGGGCACCAATGAGCAGTTCTTC,CALGDRGTNEQFF
-,TRBJ1-4,17,TRBV11-2,TRBD1,TGTGCCAGCAGCCCGACACAGGGGGCTTTATCTAATGAAAAACTGTTTTTT,CASSPTQGALSNEKLFF
-,TRBJ2-7,14,TRBV11-2,-,TGTGCCAGCAGCTTCCAGGGCCCAAACTACGAGCAGTACTTC,CASSFQGPNYEQYF
-,TRBJ1-3,16,TRBV5-6,-,TGTGCCAGCAGCTTGGCGGGGACAAACTCTGGAAACACCATATATTTT,CASSLAGTNSGNTIYF
-,TRBJ2-1,11,TRBV7-9,-,TGTGCCAGCAGCTTAGGAGGGGAGCAGTTCTTC,CASSLGGEQFF
few,TRBJ1-2,13,TRBV5-4,-,TGTGCCAGCAGCCCTGGACAGAACTATGGCTACACCTTC,CASSPGQNYGYTF
once,TRBJ1-4,15,TRBV19,-,TGTGCCAGTAGTCCGTCTGGGCGGGCCCTTGAAAAACTGTTTTTT,CASSPSGRALEKLFF
-,TRBJ2-7,13,TRBV7-9,-,TGTGCCAGCAGCTTAGTGGCAGGCTACGAGCAGTACTTC,CASSLVAGYEQYF